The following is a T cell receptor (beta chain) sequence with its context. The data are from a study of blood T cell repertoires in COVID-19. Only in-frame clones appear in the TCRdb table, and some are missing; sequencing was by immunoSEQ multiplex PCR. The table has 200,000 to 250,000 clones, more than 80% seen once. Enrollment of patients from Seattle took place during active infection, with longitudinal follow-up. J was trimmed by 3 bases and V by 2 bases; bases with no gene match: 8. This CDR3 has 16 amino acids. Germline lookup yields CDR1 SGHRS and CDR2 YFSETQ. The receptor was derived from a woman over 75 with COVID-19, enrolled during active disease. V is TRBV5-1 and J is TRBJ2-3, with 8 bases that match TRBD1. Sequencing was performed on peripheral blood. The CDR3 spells CASSLTGRGHTDTQYF. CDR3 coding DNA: TGCGCCAGCAGCTTAACTGGCAGGGGGCATACAGATACGCAGTATTTT.